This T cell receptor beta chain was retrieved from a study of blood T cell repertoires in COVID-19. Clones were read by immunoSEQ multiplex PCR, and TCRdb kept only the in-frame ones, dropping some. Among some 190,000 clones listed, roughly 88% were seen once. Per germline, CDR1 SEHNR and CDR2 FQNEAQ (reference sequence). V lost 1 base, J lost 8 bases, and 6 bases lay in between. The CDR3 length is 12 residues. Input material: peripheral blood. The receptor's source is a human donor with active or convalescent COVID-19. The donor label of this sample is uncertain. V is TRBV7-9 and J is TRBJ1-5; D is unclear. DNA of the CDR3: TGTGCCAGCAGCTTAGGGGCCAAGCCCCAGCATTTT. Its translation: CASSLGAKPQHF.